Each of the 19 T cell receptor beta chains below was sequenced from the same sample in a study of control samples from healthy donors and cancer patients (dated by TCRdb to about 2020). The method behind the library was the immunoSEQ multiplex PCR assay. TCRdb stores this immuneACCESS table with in-frame sequences only. Part of the clones is absent; in the studies checked, under half of the shortfall reflects unresolved V genes, and no reason is known for the rest. The sample yields 90,000 to 110,000 clones; over 75% were counted once. Jointly, the top ten make up roughly 4.4% of the sample. Material for sequencing was blood. The source is a human donor in good health. The donor label of this sample is uncertain.

This clone was seen more than once but under ten times. Written as DNA, the CDR3 is TGTGCCAGCAGACTCCGCGAAGGGTCCGATACGCAGTATTTT. Amino acids: CASRLREGSDTQYF. The V call is TRBV2, the J call TRBJ2-3, with D hard to call. The germline V gene encodes CDR1 SNHLY and CDR2 FYNNEI. Trimming took 6 bases from V and 6 from J, leaving 16 bases between them. CDR3 length: 14 amino acids.

The chain uses TRBV3-1 (or the pseudogene TRBV3-2) and TRBJ2-3; D is perhaps TRBD2 (7 bases). Germline V gene lookup returns CDR1 LGHDT and CDR2 YNNKEL (reference sequence). The CDR3 spans 16 residues. V was cut by 1 base and J by 1 base, with 12 bases left in between. The CDR3 DNA is TGTGCCAGCAGCCAAGGACGGGGGGCGGGCACAGATACGCAGTATTTT. Protein sequence: CASSQGRGAGTDTQYF.

This chain connects TRBV18 to TRBJ1-5; D is possibly TRBD1 (5 bases). CDR1 and CDR2 (germline): KGHSH, LQKENI. Trimming took off 3 bases at V and 5 bases at J, with 11 bases between the two ends. The CDR3 consists of 14 residues. The CDR3 loop reads CASSPSGDHQPQHF. The DNA for the CDR3 is TGTGCCAGCTCACCCTCCGGGGACCATCAGCCCCAGCATTTT.

The chain joins TRBV5-6 to TRBJ1-5; no reliable D call. Trimming cost V 7 bases and J 8 bases, with 13 bases left between them. The CDR3 totals 12 residues. CDR1 is SGHDT and CDR2 is YYEEEE in the germline V gene. The CDR3 loop reads CASLDGVEPQHF. CDR3 coding DNA: TGTGCCAGCCTCGATGGCGTGGAGCCCCAGCATTTT.

J is TRBJ2-7 and V is TRBV2, with TRBD1 as a possible D gene (5 bases). There are 12 residues in the CDR3. The V gene lost 3 bases and the J gene lost 2 bases, with 5 bases spanning the gap. Per the germline V gene, CDR1 is SNHLY and CDR2 is FYNNEI. The CDR3 reads CASSEGPYEQYF. In nucleotides, the CDR3 is TGTGCCAGCAGTGAGGGGCCCTACGAGCAGTACTTC.

The rearrangement joins TRBV5-5 to TRBJ1-2; D is perhaps TRBD1 (5 bases). Looked up from germline, CDR1 is SGHKS and CDR2 is YYEKEE (reference sequence). The length of the CDR3 is 14 residues. V dropped 7 bases and J dropped 4 bases, with 17 bases sitting between them. The DNA of the CDR3 is TGTGCCAGCGGGGACCCGCCCTCTAGCTATGGCTACACCTTC. It specifies CASGDPPSSYGYTF.

The chain is built from TRBV11-2 and TRBJ2-2; perhaps D is TRBD1 or TRBD2 (5 bases each). The CDR3 sequence is 17 residues long. CDR1 and CDR2 (germline): SGHAT, FQNNGV. V dropped 6 bases and J dropped 2 bases, with 19 bases sitting between them. CDR3 sequence reads: CASRGGRQGVNTGELFF. The CDR3 DNA follows: TGTGCCAGCAGAGGAGGTCGGCAGGGCGTAAACACCGGGGAGCTGTTTTTT.

This chain links TRBV6-5 with TRBJ2-1; tentative D call: TRBD2 (5 bases). The CDR3 is made up of 12 amino acids. V was trimmed by 8 bases and J by 4 bases, leaving 9 bases between them. Per the germline V gene, CDR1 is MNHEY and CDR2 is SVGAGI. The CDR3 DNA reads TGTGCCAGCTGGAGGTTTTACAATGAGCAGTTCTTC. Protein product: CASWRFYNEQFF.

The chain couples TRBV5-1 to TRBJ1-4, with D perhaps TRBD1 (6 bases). CDR1 SGHRS and CDR2 YFSETQ come from the germline V gene. Trimming pared 1 base from V and 6 bases from J, leaving 10 bases between. The CDR3 covers 14 residues. Here the CDR3 DNA reads TGCGCCAGCAGCTTGCGGGGGGCGGATGAAAAACTGTTTTTT. It is translated as CASSLRGADEKLFF.

This chain uses TRBV2 with TRBJ1-6; D remains unclear. From germline, CDR1 is SNHLY and CDR2 FYNNEI. This CDR3 contains 14 residues. The V end lost 6 bases, the J end lost 11 bases, and 17 bases lay between the germline ends. The CDR3 DNA follows: TGTGCCAGCAGGAACACTTCTTCCGGGACACCCCTCCACTTT. Protein sequence: CASRNTSSGTPLHF. Drawing the rest from reference TRBV2 and TRBJ1-6, the complete variable domain is EPEVTQTPSHQVTQMGQEVILRCVPISNHLYFYWYRQILGQKVEFLVSFYNNEISEKSEIFDDQFSVERPDGSNFTLKIRSTKLEDSAMYFCASRNTSSGTPLHFGNGTRLTVT.

V usage is TRBV7-9 and J usage is TRBJ1-6; no definite D call. Trimming removed 3 bases at V and 0 bases at J, with 18 bases between. This CDR3 region has 19 residues. Germline CDR1 reads SEHNR; CDR2 reads FQNEAQ (reference sequence). The CDR3 nucleotides read TGTGCCAGCAGCTTCTTTGCCTTTGGGGAGAGCTCCTATAATTCACCCCTCCACTTT. This codes for CASSFFAFGESSYNSPLHF.

This sequence joins TRBV13 and TRBJ1-1, with D tentatively TRBD1 (5 bases). The CDR3 loop spans 14 amino acids. The germline V and J ends were trimmed by 7 bases and 6 bases, with 18 bases remaining between them. Per the germline V gene, CDR1 is PRHDT and CDR2 is FYEKMQ (reference sequence). As DNA, the CDR3 is TGTGCCAGCACCCTCCGGGGGAGGTTCGCTGAAGCTTTCTTT. It yields the protein CASTLRGRFAEAFF.

The chain joins TRBV9 to TRBJ1-6; tentative D call: TRBD1 (6 bases). The CDR3 covers 16 residues. The V gene's germline CDR1 is SGDLS and CDR2 YYNGEE. Trimming pared 0 bases from V and 7 bases from J, leaving 14 bases between. The CDR3 loop reads CASSVDVGGRNSPLHF. The CDR3 nucleotides are TGTGCCAGCAGCGTAGATGTAGGGGGTAGGAATTCACCCCTCCACTTT.

The chain has TRBV6-5 and TRBJ2-7; no clear D. Germline CDR1 and CDR2: MNHEY and SVGAGI. The CDR3 totals 13 residues. V was pared by 6 bases and J by 3 bases, with 12 bases between. CDR3 loop: CASRGSHYYEQYF. In DNA, the CDR3 is TGTGCCAGCAGAGGATCACACTACTACGAGCAGTACTTC.

The chain has TRBV19 and TRBJ1-5; D gene ambiguous. Germline-derived CDR1 and CDR2 are LNHDA and SQIVND (reference sequence). The germline V and J ends were trimmed by 1 base and 2 bases, with 9 bases remaining between them. There are 15 residues in the CDR3. The CDR3, as DNA: TGTGCCAGTAGTATAGGGCGATGGGGCAATCAGCCCCAGCATTTT. It encodes CASSIGRWGNQPQHF.

The CDR3 here is CATSSDRGQPQHF. DNA of the CDR3: TGTGCCACCAGCAGTGACAGGGGACAGCCCCAGCATTTT. This rearrangement joins TRBV15 to TRBJ1-5; 8 nucleotides line up with TRBD1. V trimming: 3 bases; J trimming: 7 bases; junction bases outside the gene matches: 2. This CDR3 is 13 amino acids long. Germline lookup yields CDR1 LNHNV and CDR2 YYDKDF (reference sequence).

This sequence joins TRBV3-1 (or the pseudogene TRBV3-2) and TRBJ1-3; unclear D gene. Germline assignment: CDR1 LGHDT and CDR2 YNNKEL (reference sequence). The CDR3 extends over 15 amino acids. Trimming cost V 4 bases and J 1 base, with 11 bases left between them. The CDR3 here is CASSPTYPSGNTIYF. The CDR3 nucleotides are TGTGCCAGCAGCCCGACTTACCCGTCTGGAAACACCATATATTTT.

The chain employs TRBV6-5 and TRBJ2-1; D possibly corresponds to TRBD2 (6 bases). V was clipped by 8 bases and J by 9 bases, with 17 bases between them. The CDR3 loop spans 13 amino acids. Germline-derived CDR1 and CDR2 are MNHEY and SVGAGI. The CDR3 sequence: CASGGGRGVEQFF. The CDR3 coding sequence is TGTGCCAGCGGGGGTGGGCGGGGAGTTGAGCAGTTCTTC.

CDR3 DNA sequence: TGTGCCAGCAAAGCATCTGTAACCAGGGAGACCCAGTACTTC. It specifies CASKASVTRETQYF. The chain joins TRBV7-2 to TRBJ2-5; D uncertain. Germline lookup yields CDR1 SGHTA and CDR2 FQGNSA. The CDR3 consists of 14 residues. V was trimmed by 7 bases and J by 5 bases, leaving 17 bases between them.